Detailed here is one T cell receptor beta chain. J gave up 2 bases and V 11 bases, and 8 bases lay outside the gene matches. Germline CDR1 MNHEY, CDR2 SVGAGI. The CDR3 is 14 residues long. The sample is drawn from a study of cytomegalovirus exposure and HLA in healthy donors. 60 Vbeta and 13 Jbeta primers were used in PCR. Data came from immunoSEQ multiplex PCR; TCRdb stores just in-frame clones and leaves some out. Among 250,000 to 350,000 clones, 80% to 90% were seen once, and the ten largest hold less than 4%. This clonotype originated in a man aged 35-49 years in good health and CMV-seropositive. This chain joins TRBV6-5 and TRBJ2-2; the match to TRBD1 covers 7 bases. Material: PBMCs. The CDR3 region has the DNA TGTGCCGCCGGAAGGGGGCTTAACACCGGGGAGCTGTTTTTT. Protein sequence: CAAGRGLNTGELFF.